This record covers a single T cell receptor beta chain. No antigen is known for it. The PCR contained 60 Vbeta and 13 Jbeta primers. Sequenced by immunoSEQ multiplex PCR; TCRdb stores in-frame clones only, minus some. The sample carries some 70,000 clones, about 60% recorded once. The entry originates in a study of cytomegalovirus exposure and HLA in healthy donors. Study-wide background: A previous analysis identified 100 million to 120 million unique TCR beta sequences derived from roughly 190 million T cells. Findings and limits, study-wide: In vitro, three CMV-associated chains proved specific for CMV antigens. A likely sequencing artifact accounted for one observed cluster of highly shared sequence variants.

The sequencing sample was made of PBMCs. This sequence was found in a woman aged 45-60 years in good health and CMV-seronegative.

The CDR3 reads CASSLWQGRNEQFF. The CDR3, as DNA: TGTGCCAGCAGTTTATGGCAGGGGCGCAATGAGCAGTTCTTC. V and J are TRBV28 and TRBJ2-1, with D possibly matching TRBD1 (6 bases). V was cut by 0 bases and J by 6 bases, with 9 bases left in between. CDR3 length: 14 amino acids. Germline CDR1 MDHEN, CDR2 SYDVKM.